These 18 T cell receptor beta chains originate from one sample sequenced in a study of T-cell reconstitution after alpha-beta-depleted transplantation in children. A library of TCRbeta sequences, prepared with unique molecular identifiers, was generated. TCRdb processed the PCR reads anew with MiXCR; each CDR3 protein has one entry. The sample has approximately 800,000 distinct CDR3 sequences; less than 20% are singletons. Specimen: PBMCs, mostly from graft donor cells, collected 360 days after TCRalphabeta/CD19-depleted stem cell transplant. The receptor source for this set is a male patient younger than 18 who had a stem cell transplant for acute lymphoblastic leukemia, so the T cells may come from the graft donor.

The chain couples TRBV18 to TRBJ1-1; possibly TRBD1 for D (5 bases). CDR1 is KGHSH and CDR2 is LQKENI in the germline V gene. The CDR3 is made up of 15 amino acids. V was pared by 2 bases and J by 2 bases, with 12 bases between. CDR3 bases: TGTGCCAGCTCACCAGGAGACAGTTTTAACACTGAAGCTTTCTTT. Protein: CASSPGDSFNTEAFF.

This clonotype was counted between two and nine times. The rearrangement uses TRBV12-3 or TRBV12-4 and TRBJ2-1; 9 nucleotides line up with TRBD2. The trim removed 2 bases at V and 7 bases at J, leaving 9 bases unmatched. This CDR3 is built from 16 residues. CDR3 DNA: TGTGCCAGCAGTTTAATAGCGGGAGTCGTATCTAATGAGCAGTTCTTC. This sequence encodes CASSLIAGVVSNEQFF.

This clonotype was found a few times. CDR3: CASSQQDRGKYEQYF. The CDR3 nucleotides are TGCGCCAGCAGCCAACAGGACAGGGGGAAATACGAGCAGTACTTC. This chain connects TRBV4-1 to TRBJ2-7, with 10 bases matching TRBD1. The CDR3 loop spans 15 amino acids. Germline V gene lookup returns CDR1 MGHRA and CDR2 YSYEKL. V shed 2 bases, J shed 4 bases, and the junction held 5 bases outside the gene matches.

V gene TRBV12-3 or TRBV12-4 combines with J gene TRBJ1-1; 8 nucleotides align to TRBD1. The CDR3 runs 18 residues. Germline trimming cut 4 bases from V and 3 bases from J; bases unmatched to any gene: 16. Written as DNA, the CDR3 is TGTGCCAGCAGTTGGGCAGGGGGCGCGGACCCTCGGGACACTGAAGCTTTCTTT. It is translated as CASSWAGGADPRDTEAFF.

This sequence joins TRBV29-1 and TRBJ2-1; D is perhaps TRBD1 (6 bases). The CDR3 sequence is 15 residues long. V shed 6 bases and J shed 1 base, with 16 bases lying between them. The germline CDR1 and CDR2 sequences are SQVTM and ANQGSEA. The CDR3 coding sequence is TGCAGCGTGGACCACGGACAGAGATCCTACAATGAGCAGTTCTTC. It is translated as CSVDHGQRSYNEQFF.

The V gene is TRBV4-1, the J gene TRBJ2-7; TRBD2 might be the D (6 bases). Looked up from germline, CDR1 is MGHRA and CDR2 is YSYEKL. The CDR3 is 16 amino acids. V was trimmed by 1 base and J by 0 bases, leaving 13 bases between them. The CDR3 DNA reads as TGCGCCAGCAGCCAAGTAAGACTAGGGAGCTCCTACGAGCAGTACTTC. Protein product: CASSQVRLGSSYEQYF.

This clonotype was detected a few times. The chain uses TRBV5-1 and TRBJ2-1; D is unclear. The CDR3 is made up of 14 amino acids. V was trimmed by 0 bases and J by 7 bases, leaving 11 bases between them. CDR1 and CDR2 (germline): SGHRS, YFSETQ. CDR3 sequence reads: CASSLVVSLNEQFF. CDR3 sequence (DNA): TGCGCCAGCAGCTTGGTTGTCAGTCTTAATGAGCAGTTCTTC.

The J gene is TRBJ2-1, the V gene TRBV6-4; tentatively, D is TRBD1 (6 bases). Trimming took off 6 bases at V and 7 bases at J, with 13 bases between the two ends. The CDR3 spans 13 residues. Germline assignment: CDR1 MRHNA and CDR2 SNTAGT. CDR3 in DNA: TGTGCCAGCAGGCGAACAGGGAAAAATGAGCAGTTCTTC. Its protein is CASRRTGKNEQFF.

In its sample, this clonotype was seen a few times. This chain links TRBV2 with TRBJ2-3, with unresolved D. The CDR3 consists of 13 residues. V was cut by 6 bases and J by 2 bases, with 9 bases left in between. CDR1 and CDR2 (germline): SNHLY, FYNNEI. CDR3 loop: CASSVLTTDTQYF. Written as DNA, the CDR3 is TGTGCCAGCAGCGTCCTAACCACAGATACGCAGTATTTT. Supplemented by reference TRBV2 and TRBJ2-3, the full variable domain reads EPEVTQTPSHQVTQMGQEVILRCVPISNHLYFYWYRQILGQKVEFLVSFYNNEISEKSEIFDDQFSVERPDGSNFTLKIRSTKLEDSAMYFCASSVLTTDTQYFGPGTRLTVL.

The chain combines TRBV5-1 with TRBJ1-5; D call uncertain. V was clipped by 1 base and J by 3 bases, with 11 bases between them. CDR3 length: 15 amino acids. Germline CDR1 SGHRS, CDR2 YFSETQ. The CDR3 DNA sequence: TGCGCCAGCAGCTTGCTTGCGGGCGTCAATCAGCCCCAGCATTTT. It is translated as CASSLLAGVNQPQHF.

This chain uses TRBV29-1 with TRBJ2-1, with D tentatively TRBD2 (6 bases). Germline CDR1 and CDR2: SQVTM and ANQGSEA. This CDR3 is 13 amino acids long. V was cut by 7 bases and J by 3 bases, with 13 bases left in between. In DNA, the CDR3 is TGCAGCGCAAAGGGACTTTACTACAATGAGCAGTTCTTC. Protein sequence: CSAKGLYYNEQFF.

Ten or more counts support this clonotype. The genes are TRBV20-1 and TRBJ2-7; possibly TRBD1 for D (5 bases). The CDR3 runs 13 residues. The germline V and J ends were trimmed by 2 bases and 5 bases, with 13 bases remaining between them. CDR1 is DFQATT, CDR2 SNEGSKA, per germline (reference sequence). CDR3 sequence reads: CSARRLVGDEQYF. The CDR3 coding sequence is TGCAGTGCTAGAAGGCTTGTAGGGGACGAGCAGTACTTC.

In this sample, this clonotype turned up a few times. The V gene is TRBV7-6, the J gene TRBJ2-5, with a weak D call TRBD2 (6 bases). CDR1 SGHVS and CDR2 FNYEAQ come from the germline V gene. V was clipped by 0 bases and J by 1 base, with 12 bases between them. This CDR3 is built from 16 residues. The CDR3 sequence: CASSLARGLLQETQYF. For the CDR3, the DNA is TGTGCCAGCAGCTTAGCCCGGGGGTTACTCCAAGAGACCCAGTACTTC.

Only a few counts were recorded for this clonotype. The CDR3 bases are TGTGCCACCAGCAGGACAGGGGCAGGGGCCAACGTCCTGACTTTC. This gives the protein CATSRTGAGANVLTF. The chain links TRBV15 to TRBJ2-6; the match to TRBD1 covers 8 bases. The CDR3 is 15 residues long. Trimming took 3 bases from V and 4 from J; bases not matched to a gene: 2. Germline V gene data show CDR1 as LNHNV and CDR2 as YYDKDF (reference sequence).

In nucleotides, the CDR3 is TGTGCCAGCAGCGTAAGTACTAGCGGGAGCAACCGGAGGACAGATACGCAGTATTTT. Its protein is CASSVSTSGSNRRTDTQYF. J is TRBJ2-3 and V is TRBV9; the match to TRBD2 covers 11 bases. J lost 3 bases, V lost 1 base, and 13 bases had no gene match. CDR1 SGDLS and CDR2 YYNGEE come from the germline V gene. The CDR3 totals 19 residues.

In its sample, this clonotype was seen a few times. The rearrangement uses TRBV15 and TRBJ2-1; TRBD2 aligns across 9 bases. The V gene end was trimmed by 0 bases and the J gene end by 9 bases; junction bases not matched to a gene: 6. The CDR3 totals 15 residues. Germline V gene lookup returns CDR1 LNHNV and CDR2 YYDKDF (reference sequence). The CDR3 protein is CATSREEPAGGEQFF. The CDR3 nucleotides are TGTGCCACCAGCAGAGAGGAGCCAGCGGGAGGTGAGCAGTTCTTC.

V usage is TRBV9 and J usage is TRBJ2-1; tentatively, D is TRBD1 (5 bases). The CDR3 runs 14 residues. V lost 3 bases and J lost 10, with 17 bases in between. Germline CDR1 reads SGDLS; CDR2 reads YYNGEE. The CDR3 DNA follows: TGTGCCAGCAGCGACAGGACCGACACTGGAGAGCAGTTCTTC. Translating it yields CASSDRTDTGEQFF.

A few counts support this clonotype. The CDR3 loop is CASSQDVVLQSGYTF. CDR3 DNA sequence: TGCGCCAGCAGCCAAGACGTGGTCCTACAGAGTGGCTACACCTTC. The chain uses TRBV4-3 and TRBJ1-2; no firm D call. Trimming stripped 0 bases from V and 7 bases from J, with 15 bases between. Germline CDR1 is LGHNA and CDR2 is YSLEER. The CDR3 is 15 residues long.